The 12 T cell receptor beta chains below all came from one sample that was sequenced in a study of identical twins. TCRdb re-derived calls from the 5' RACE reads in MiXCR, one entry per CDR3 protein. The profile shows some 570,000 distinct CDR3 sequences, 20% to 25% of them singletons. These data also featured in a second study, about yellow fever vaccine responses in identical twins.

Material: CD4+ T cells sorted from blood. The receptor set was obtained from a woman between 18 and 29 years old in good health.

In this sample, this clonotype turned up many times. CDR3 sequence (DNA): TGTGCCAGCAGTTTAGAGGGACTAGCGTACTACGAGCAGTACTTC. This gives the protein CASSLEGLAYYEQYF. This chain uses TRBV12-3 or TRBV12-4 with TRBJ2-7, with 10 bases that match TRBD2. The length of the CDR3 is 15 residues. V shed 1 base, J shed 3 bases, and the junction held 3 bases outside the gene matches.

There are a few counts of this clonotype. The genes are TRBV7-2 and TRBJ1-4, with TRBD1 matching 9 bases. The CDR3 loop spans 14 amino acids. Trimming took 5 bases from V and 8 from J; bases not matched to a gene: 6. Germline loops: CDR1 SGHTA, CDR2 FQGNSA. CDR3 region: CASSRGTGLEKLFF. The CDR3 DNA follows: TGTGCCAGCAGCCGCGGGACAGGGTTGGAAAAACTGTTTTTT.

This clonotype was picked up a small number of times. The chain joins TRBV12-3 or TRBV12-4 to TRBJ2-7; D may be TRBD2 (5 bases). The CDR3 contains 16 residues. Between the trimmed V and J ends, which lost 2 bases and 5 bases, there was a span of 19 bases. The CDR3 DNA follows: TGTGCCAGCAGTTTAAACGGACTCCAATCACCAGACGAGCAGTACGTC. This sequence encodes CASSLNGLQSPDEQYV.

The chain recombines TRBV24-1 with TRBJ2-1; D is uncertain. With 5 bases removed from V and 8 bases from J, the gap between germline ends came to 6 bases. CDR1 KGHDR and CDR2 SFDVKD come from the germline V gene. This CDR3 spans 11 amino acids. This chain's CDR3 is CATSGGDEQFF. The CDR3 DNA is TGTGCCACCAGTGGTGGGGATGAGCAGTTCTTC.

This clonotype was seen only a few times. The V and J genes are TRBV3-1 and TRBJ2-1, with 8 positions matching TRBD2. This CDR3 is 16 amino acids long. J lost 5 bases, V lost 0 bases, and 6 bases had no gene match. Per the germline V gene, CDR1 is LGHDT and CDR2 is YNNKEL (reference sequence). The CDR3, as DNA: TGTGCCAGCAGCCAAGAGTCACTAGCGGCCGACAATGAGCAGTTCTTC. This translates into CASSQESLAADNEQFF.

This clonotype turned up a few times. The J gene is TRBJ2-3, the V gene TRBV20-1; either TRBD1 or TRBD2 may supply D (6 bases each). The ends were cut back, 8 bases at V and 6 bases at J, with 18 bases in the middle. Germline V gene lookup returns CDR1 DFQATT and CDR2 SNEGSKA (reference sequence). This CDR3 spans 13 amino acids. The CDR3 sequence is CSPTPGADDTQYF. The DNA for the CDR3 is TGCAGTCCTACGCCGGGGGCGGATGATACGCAGTATTTT.

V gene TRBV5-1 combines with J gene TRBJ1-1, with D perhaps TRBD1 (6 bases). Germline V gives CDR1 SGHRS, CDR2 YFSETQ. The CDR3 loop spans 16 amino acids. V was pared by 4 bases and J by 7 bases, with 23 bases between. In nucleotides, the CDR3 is TGCGCCAGCAGCCCCTCCCTCGCGGGAGGGGGTTTTGAAGCTTTCTTT. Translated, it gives CASSPSLAGGGFEAFF.

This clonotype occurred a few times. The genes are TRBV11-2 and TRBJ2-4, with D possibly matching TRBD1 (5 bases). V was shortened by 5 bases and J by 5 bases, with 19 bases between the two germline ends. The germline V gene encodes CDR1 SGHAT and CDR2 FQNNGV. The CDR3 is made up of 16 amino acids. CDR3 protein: CASSERWGRVENIQYF. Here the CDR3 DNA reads TGTGCCAGCAGCGAGAGATGGGGCAGGGTAGAAAACATTCAGTACTTC.

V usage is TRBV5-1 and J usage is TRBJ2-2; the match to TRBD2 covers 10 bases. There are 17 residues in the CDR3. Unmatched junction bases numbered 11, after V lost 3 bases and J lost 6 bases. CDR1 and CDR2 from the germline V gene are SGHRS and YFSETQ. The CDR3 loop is CASSSNPGTSAAGELFF. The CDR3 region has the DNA TGCGCCAGCAGCTCGAACCCCGGGACTAGCGCGGCCGGGGAGCTGTTTTTT.

CDR3 in amino acids: CASSLVRGSTDTQYF. CDR3 sequence (DNA): TGCGCCAGCAGCTTGGTAAGGGGGAGCACAGATACGCAGTATTTT. J is TRBJ2-3 and V is TRBV5-1, with a possible D match to TRBD1 (6 bases). In germline, CDR1 is SGHRS, CDR2 YFSETQ. CDR3 length: 15 residues. Trimming shortened V by 0 bases and J by 0 bases, and 8 bases separated the two germline ends.

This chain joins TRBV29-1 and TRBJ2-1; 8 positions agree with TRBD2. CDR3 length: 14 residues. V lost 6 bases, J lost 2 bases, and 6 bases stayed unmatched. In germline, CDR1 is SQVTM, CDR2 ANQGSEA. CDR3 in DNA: TGCAGCGTGCGGGGGGACTTTCCCTACAATGAGCAGTTCTTC. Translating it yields CSVRGDFPYNEQFF.

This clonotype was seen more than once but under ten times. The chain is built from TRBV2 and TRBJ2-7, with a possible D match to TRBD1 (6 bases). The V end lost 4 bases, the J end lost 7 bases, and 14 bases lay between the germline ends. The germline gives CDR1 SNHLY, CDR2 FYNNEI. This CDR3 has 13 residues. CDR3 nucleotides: TGTGCCAGCAGTGCGGCTGGCACAGGGGAGCAGTACGTC. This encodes CASSAAGTGEQYV.